The entry below gives a single T cell receptor (beta chain) sequence along with its context. Its antigen remains unidentified. No base quality information exists; no much larger clone differs at one position. TCRbeta CDR3 regions were amplified from genomic DNA by means of the immunoSEQ Assay, a bias-controlled multiplex PCR. The authors' pipeline ran thus. Within the assay, amplification of reference gene primers was used to estimate how many nucleated cells each sample contained. To quantify the absolute abundance of each unique TCRbeta CDR3 rearrangement, sequence reads were collapsed and filtered. Productive Simpson clonality was computed per sample as the square root of Simpson's diversity index over productive rearrangements. TCRdb stores this immuneACCESS table with in-frame sequences only. Part of the clones is absent; in the studies checked, under half of the shortfall reflects unresolved V genes, and no reason is known for the rest. V and J calls and clone size come straight from that table; D and trimming were deduced from the DNA. Counted in this sample were around 140,000 clones; more than 70% of them appeared once. The ten largest clonotypes hold 10% to 13% of the sample.

Its CDR3 holds 19 amino acids, cysteine through phenylalanine. The read is trimmed to its CDR3 DNA, 57 bases read in frame from base 1. V sheds 6 bases and J sheds 0 bases, leaving 24 bases between their ends. CDR1 and CDR2 are drawn from the germline V gene (reference sequence): MNHEY, SMNVEV. The data belong to a study of blood T cell repertoires in COVID-19 (dated by TCRdb to the early 2020s). Concerning the study at large: Collaborator samples came from the United States, Italy and Spain and covered acute and convalescent phases of COVID-19. The repertoires were made available in a free public database intended to serve as a resource for research on the immune response to SARS-CoV-2. The material from the prospective study consisted of cDNA or gDNA derived from T cells, B-cell-depleted T cells, or PBMCs. Where available, HLA class I and class II types were obtained from metadata supplied by the sample provider rather than from assay-based typing. Deeply sampled blood TCRbeta repertoires from subjects exposed to, actively infected with, or recovered from COVID-19 were included in the dataset. Samples came from the ongoing ImmuneRACE study (first 160 participants) plus 1,254 subjects from 6 global collaborators. Nearly every sample came with metadata listing a de-identified subject ID, COVID-19 status, age in years and sex.

Overall study results and their limits: The amount of clinical and demographic metadata varied by source and participant and was provided uncurated.

The collaborating institutions used their own protocols to collect whole blood in K2EDTA tubes. For TCRbeta analysis, collaborators shipped samples as frozen whole blood, isolated PBMCs, or DNA extracted from either of those sample types. The sequenced sample consisted of peripheral blood. The receptor comes from a man in his fifties or sixties with acute or convalescent COVID-19. The chain joins TRBV27 to TRBJ1-5, and TRBD1 may be the D gene, going by 6 matching bases. The DNA reads as follows: TGTGCCAGCAGCCCCCGGGGTATGACAGGCTTAGTTAGCAATCAGCCCCAGCATTTT. It is translated as CASSPRGMTGLVSNQPQHF.